This T cell receptor (beta chain) was obtained from a study of cytomegalovirus exposure and HLA in healthy donors. Study-wide context: Most genotyped donors, approximately 77% of around 370, had Caucasian-associated genetic ancestry.

The PCR had 60 Vbeta and 13 Jbeta primers. The data were produced by immunoSEQ multiplex PCR, yet TCRdb's version contains in-frame clones alone and is incomplete. The sample shows 95,000 to 150,000 clones, 15% to 17% of them seen only once. Germline lookup yields CDR1 GTSNPN and CDR2 SVGIG (reference sequence). The CDR3 is 15 residues long. The V gene lost 3 bases and the J gene lost 9 bases, with 18 bases spanning the gap. Points from the study as a whole: A missense DCLRE1C variant was associated with V- and J-gene trimming of TCR beta chains in a later analysis, and an independent cohort replicated the association. TRBV6-2, TRBV6-3 and some other V segments were unresolvable in 87-base-pair reads.

Turning to this clone: Its antigen is unidentified.

The V call is TRBV30, the J call TRBJ1-6; possibly TRBD1 for D (6 bases). Sequenced: PBMCs. The sequence derives from a woman younger than 35 in good health and CMV-seronegative. The CDR3 DNA follows: TGTGCCTGGAGGACGCGGGGGGCTGGTAGTTCACCCCTCCACTTT. It translates to CAWRTRGAGSSPLHF.